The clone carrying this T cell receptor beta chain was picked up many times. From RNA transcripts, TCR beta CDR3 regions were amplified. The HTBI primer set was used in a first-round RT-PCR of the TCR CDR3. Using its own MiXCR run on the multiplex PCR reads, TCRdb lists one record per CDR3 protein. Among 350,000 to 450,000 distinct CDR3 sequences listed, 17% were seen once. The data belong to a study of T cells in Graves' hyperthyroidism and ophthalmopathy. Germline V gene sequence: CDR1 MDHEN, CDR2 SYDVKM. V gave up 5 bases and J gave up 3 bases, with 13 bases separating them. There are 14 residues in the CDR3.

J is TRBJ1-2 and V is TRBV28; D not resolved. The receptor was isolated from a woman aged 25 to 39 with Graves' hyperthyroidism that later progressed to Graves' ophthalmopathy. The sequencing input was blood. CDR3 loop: CASSINSVYYGYTF. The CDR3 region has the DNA TGTGCCAGCAGTATTAACAGCGTCTACTATGGCTACACCTTC.